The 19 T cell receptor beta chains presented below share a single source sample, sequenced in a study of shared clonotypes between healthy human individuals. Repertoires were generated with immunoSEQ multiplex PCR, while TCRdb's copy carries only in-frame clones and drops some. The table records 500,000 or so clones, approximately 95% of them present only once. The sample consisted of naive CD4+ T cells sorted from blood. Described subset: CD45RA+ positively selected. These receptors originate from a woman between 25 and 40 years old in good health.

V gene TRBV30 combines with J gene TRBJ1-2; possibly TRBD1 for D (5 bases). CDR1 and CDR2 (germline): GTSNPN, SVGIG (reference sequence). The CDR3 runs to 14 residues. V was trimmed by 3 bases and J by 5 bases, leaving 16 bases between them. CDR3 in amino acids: CAWRASGTEYGYTF. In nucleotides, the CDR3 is TGTGCCTGGAGAGCTTCCGGGACGGAGTATGGCTACACCTTC.

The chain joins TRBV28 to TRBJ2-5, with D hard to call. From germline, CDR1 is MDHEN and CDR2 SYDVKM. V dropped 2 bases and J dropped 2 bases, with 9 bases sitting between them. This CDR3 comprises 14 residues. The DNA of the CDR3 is TGTGCCAGCAGTTTACAATGGGGTCAAGAGACCCAGTACTTC. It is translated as CASSLQWGQETQYF. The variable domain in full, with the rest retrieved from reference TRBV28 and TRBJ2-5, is DVKVTQSSRYLVKRTGEKVFLECVQDMDHENMFWYRQDPGLGLRLIYFSYDVKMKEKGDIPEGYSVSREKKERFSLILESASTNQTSMYLCASSLQWGQETQYFGPGTRLLVL.

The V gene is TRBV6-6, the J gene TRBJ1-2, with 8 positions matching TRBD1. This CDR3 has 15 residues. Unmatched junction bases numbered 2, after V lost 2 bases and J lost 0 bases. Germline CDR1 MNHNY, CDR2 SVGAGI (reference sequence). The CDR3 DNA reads TGTGCCAGCAGTTACGGGACAGGAGCTAACTATGGCTACACCTTC. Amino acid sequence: CASSYGTGANYGYTF.

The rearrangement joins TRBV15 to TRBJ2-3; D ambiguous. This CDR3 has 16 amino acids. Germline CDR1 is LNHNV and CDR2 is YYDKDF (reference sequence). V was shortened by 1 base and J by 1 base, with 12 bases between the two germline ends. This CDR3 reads CATSRGGMRGTDTQYF. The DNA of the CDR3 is TGTGCCACCAGCAGAGGTGGCATGCGAGGCACAGATACGCAGTATTTT.

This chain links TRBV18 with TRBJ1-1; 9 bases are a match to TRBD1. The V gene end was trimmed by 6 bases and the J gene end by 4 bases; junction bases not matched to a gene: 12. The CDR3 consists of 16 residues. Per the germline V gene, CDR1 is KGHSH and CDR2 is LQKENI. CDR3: CASSPATGGRGTEAFF. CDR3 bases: TGTGCCAGCTCCCCCGCCACAGGGGGCAGGGGCACTGAAGCTTTCTTT.

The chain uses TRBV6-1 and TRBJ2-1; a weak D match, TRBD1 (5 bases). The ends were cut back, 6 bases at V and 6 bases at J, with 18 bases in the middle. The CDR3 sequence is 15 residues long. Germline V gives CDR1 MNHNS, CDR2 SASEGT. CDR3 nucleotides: TGTGCCAGCAGGGGATTTTGGGGCGCTCCCAATGAGCAGTTCTTC. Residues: CASRGFWGAPNEQFF.

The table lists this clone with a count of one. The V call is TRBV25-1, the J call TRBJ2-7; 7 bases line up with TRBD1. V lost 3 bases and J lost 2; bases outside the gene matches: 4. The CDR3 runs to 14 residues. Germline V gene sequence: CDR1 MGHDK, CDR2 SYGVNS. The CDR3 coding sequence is TGTGCCAGCAGTGATTTCGACAGGGCCTACGAGCAGTACTTC. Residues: CASSDFDRAYEQYF.

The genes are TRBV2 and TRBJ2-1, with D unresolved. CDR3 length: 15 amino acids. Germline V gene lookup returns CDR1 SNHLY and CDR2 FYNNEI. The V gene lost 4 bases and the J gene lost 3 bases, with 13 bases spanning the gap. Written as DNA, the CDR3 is TGTGCCAGCAGTGCTAGACGGTCTGACTACAATGAGCAGTTCTTC. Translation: CASSARRSDYNEQFF.

In DNA, the CDR3 is TGTGCCAGCAGCCCAACCATGACTAGCGGGAGGCCAAACTACGAGCAGTACTTC. Residues: CASSPTMTSGRPNYEQYF. J is TRBJ2-7 and V is TRBV9; 13 bases align to TRBD2. Trimming took 4 bases from V and 3 from J; bases not matched to a gene: 13. CDR1 is SGDLS and CDR2 is YYNGEE in the germline V gene. The CDR3 runs 18 residues.

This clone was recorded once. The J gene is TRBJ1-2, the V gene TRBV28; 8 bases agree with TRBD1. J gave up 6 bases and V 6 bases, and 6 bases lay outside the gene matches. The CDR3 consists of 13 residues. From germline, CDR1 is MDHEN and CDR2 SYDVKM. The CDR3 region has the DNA TGTGCCAGCAGGGACAGGGCCCTCCATGGCTACACCTTC. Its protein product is CASRDRALHGYTF.

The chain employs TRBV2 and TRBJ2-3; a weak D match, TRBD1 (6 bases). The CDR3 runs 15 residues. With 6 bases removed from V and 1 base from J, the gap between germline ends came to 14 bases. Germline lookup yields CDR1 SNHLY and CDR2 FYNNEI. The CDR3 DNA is TGTGCCAGCAGCCGAGGGACAAGGCGCACAGATACGCAGTATTTT. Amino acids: CASSRGTRRTDTQYF.

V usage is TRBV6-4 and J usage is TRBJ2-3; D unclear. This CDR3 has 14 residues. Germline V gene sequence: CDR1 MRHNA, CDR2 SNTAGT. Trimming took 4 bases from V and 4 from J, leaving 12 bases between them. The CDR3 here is CASSAQAPSDTQYF. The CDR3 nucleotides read TGTGCCAGCAGTGCCCAGGCCCCTTCAGATACGCAGTATTTT.

CDR3 bases: TGCGCCAGCAGCTTATTGGGACCTTCACTGGACGAGCAGTACTTC. Protein product: CASSLLGPSLDEQYF. The chain links TRBV5-1 to TRBJ2-5; D may match TRBD1 or TRBD2 (5 bases each). The J call may be wrong; the DNA end is better matched by TRBJ2-7. Germline CDR1 is SGHRS and CDR2 is YFSETQ. The length of the CDR3 is 15 residues.

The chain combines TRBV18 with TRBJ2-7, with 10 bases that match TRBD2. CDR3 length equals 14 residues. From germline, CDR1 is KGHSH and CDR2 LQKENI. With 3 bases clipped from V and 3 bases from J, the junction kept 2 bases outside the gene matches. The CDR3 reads CASSPGLAHYEQYF. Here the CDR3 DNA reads TGTGCCAGCTCACCGGGACTAGCGCACTACGAGCAGTACTTC.

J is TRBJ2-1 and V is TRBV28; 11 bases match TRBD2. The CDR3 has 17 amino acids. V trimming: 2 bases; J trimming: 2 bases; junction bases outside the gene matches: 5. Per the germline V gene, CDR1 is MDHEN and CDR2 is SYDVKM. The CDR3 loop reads CASSLVGLADAYNEQFF. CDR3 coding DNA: TGTGCCAGCAGTTTAGTGGGACTAGCGGATGCCTACAATGAGCAGTTCTTC.

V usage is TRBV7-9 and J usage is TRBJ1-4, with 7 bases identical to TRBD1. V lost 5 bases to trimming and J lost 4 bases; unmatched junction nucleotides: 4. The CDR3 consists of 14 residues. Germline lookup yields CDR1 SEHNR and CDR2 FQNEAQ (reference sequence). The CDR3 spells CASSLTGVNEKLFF. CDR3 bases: TGTGCCAGCAGCCTAACAGGGGTTAATGAAAAACTGTTTTTT. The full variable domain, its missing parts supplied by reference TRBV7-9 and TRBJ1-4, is DTGVSQNPRHKITKRGQNVTFRCDPISEHNRLYWYRQTLGQGPEFLTYFQNEAQLEKSRLLSDRFSAERPKGSFSTLEIQRTEQGDSAMYLCASSLTGVNEKLFFGSGTQLSVL.

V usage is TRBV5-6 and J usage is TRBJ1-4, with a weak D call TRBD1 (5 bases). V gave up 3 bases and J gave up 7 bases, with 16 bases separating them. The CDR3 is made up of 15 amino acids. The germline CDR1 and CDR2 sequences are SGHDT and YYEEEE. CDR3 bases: TGTGCCAGCAGCTCCGGGACCTCGGCAGGTGAAAAACTGTTTTTT. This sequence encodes CASSSGTSAGEKLFF.

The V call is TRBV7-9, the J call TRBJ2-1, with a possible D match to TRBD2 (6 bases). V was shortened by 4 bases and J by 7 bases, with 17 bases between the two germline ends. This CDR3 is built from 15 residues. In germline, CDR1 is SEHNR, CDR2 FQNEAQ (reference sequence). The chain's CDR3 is CASSSNLQGGNEQFF. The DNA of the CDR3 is TGTGCCAGCAGCTCTAACCTACAAGGAGGGAATGAGCAGTTCTTC.

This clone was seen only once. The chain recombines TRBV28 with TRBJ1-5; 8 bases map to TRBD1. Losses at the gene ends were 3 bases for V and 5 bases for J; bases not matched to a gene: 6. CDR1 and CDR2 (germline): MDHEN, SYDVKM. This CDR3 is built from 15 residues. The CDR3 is CASSFPDREYQPQHF. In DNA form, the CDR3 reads TGTGCCAGCAGTTTTCCGGACAGGGAGTATCAGCCCCAGCATTTT.